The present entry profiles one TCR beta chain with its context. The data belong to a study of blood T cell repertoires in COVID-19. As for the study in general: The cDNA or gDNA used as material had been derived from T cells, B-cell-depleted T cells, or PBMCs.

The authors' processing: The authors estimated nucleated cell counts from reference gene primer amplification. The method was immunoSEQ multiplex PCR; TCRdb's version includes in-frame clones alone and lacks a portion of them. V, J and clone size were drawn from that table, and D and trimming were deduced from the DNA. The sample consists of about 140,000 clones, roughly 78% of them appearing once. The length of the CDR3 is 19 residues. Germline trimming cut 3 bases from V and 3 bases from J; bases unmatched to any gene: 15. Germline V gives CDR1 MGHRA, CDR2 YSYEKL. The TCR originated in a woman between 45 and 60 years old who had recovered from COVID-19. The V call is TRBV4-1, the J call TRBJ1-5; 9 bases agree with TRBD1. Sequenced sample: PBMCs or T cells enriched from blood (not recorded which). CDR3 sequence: CASSHIRGTGRTANQPQHF. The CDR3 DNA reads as TGCGCCAGCAGCCACATCAGGGGGACAGGGAGAACTGCCAATCAGCCCCAGCATTTT.